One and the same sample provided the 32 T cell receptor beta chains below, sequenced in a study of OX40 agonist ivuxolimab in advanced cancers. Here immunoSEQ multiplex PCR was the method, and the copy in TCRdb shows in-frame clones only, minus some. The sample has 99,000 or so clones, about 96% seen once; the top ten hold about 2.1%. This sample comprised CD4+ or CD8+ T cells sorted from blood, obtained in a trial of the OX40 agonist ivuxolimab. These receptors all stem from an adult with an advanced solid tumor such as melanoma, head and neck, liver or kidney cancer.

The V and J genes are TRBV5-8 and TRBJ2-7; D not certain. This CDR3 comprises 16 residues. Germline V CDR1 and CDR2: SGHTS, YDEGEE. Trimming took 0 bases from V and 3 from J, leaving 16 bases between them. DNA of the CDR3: TGTGCCAGCAGCTTGGCTGAATCTCAGCAGAACTACGAGCAGTACTTC. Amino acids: CASSLAESQQNYEQYF.

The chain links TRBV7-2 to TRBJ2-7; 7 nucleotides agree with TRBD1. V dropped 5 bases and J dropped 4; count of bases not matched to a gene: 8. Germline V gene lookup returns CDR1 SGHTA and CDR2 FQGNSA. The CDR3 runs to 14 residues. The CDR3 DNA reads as TGTGCCAGCAGCCAAGGGGGCATGGGTTACGAGCAGTACTTC. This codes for CASSQGGMGYEQYF.

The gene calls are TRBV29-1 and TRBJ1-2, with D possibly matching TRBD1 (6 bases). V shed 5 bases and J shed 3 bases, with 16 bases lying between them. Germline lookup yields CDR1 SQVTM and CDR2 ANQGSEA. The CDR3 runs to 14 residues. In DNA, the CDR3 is TGCAGCGTTTTAACAGGGAACTCATACTATGGCTACACCTTC. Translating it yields CSVLTGNSYYGYTF.

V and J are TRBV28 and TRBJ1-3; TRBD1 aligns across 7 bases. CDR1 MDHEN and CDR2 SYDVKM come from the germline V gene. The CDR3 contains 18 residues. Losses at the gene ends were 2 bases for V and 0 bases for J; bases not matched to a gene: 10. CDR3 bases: TGTGCCAGCAGTTTAACCGTCGGTGGGACAGACTCTGGAAACACCATATATTTT. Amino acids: CASSLTVGGTDSGNTIYF.

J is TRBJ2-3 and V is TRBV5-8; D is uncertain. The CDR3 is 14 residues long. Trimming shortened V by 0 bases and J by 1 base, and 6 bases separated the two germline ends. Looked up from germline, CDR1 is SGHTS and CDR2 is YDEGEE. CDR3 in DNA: TGTGCCAGCAGCTTGGCACTGGGCACAGATACGCAGTATTTT. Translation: CASSLALGTDTQYF.

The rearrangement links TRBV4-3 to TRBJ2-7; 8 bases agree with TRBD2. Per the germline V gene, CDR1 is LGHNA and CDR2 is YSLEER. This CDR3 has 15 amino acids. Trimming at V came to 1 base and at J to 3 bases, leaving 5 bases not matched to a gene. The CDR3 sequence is CASSQVPSGGYEQYF. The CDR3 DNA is TGCGCCAGCAGCCAAGTTCCCAGCGGGGGCTACGAGCAGTACTTC.

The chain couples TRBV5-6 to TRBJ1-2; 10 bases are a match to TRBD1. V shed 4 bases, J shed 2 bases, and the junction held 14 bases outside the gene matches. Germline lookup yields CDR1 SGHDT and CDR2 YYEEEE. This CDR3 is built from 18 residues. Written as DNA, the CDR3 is TGTGCCAGCAGCCTGCCACCGTCAGGGACAGGGGTAAACTATGGCTACACCTTC. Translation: CASSLPPSGTGVNYGYTF.

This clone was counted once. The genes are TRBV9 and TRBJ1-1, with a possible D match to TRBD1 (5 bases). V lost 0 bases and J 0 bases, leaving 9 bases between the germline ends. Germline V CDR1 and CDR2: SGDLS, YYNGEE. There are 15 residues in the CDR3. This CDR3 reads CASSVAGDLNTEAFF. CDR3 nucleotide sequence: TGTGCCAGCAGCGTAGCTGGGGACCTGAACACTGAAGCTTTCTTT.

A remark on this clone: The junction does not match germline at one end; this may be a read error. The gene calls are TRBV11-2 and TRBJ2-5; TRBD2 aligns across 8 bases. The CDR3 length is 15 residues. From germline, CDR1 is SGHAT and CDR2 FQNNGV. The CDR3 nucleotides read TGTGCCAGCAGCTCGGCGGGAGGCCTCAAAGAGTCCCAGTACTTC. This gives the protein CASSSAGGLKESQYF. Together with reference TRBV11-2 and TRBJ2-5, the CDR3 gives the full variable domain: EAGVAQSPRYKIIEKRQSVAFWCNPISGHATLYWYQQILGQGPKLLIQFQNNGVVDDSQLPKDRFSAERLKGVDSTLKIQPAKLEDSAVYLCASSSAGGLKESQYFGPGTRLLVL.

CDR3 residues: CASSSTKGVHQPQHF. CDR3 bases: TGTGCCAGCAGCTCGACAAAAGGGGTTCATCAGCCCCAGCATTTT. The rearrangement uses TRBV7-9 and TRBJ1-5; weak D call: TRBD1 (5 bases). Trimming cost V 4 bases and J 5 bases, with 15 bases left between them. CDR1 SEHNR and CDR2 FQNEAQ come from the germline V gene (reference sequence). The CDR3 is 15 residues long.

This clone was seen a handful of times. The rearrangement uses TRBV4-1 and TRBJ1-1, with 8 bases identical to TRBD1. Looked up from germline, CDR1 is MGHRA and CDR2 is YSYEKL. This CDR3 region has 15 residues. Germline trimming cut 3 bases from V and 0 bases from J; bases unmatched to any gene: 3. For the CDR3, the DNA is TGCGCCAGCAGCCAGACGACAGGGGTGAACACTGAAGCTTTCTTT. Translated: CASSQTTGVNTEAFF.

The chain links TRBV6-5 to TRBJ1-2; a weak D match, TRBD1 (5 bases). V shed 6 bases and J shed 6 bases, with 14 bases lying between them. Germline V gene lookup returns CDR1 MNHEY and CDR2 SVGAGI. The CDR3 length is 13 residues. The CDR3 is CASRHDEGNGYTF. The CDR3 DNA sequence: TGTGCCAGCAGACACGACGAGGGGAATGGCTACACCTTC.

This CDR3 reads CASSPHGSNADTQYF. The CDR3 region has the DNA TGTGCCAGCTCACCCCACGGGAGTAACGCAGATACGCAGTATTTT. The V and J genes are TRBV18 and TRBJ2-3, with D possibly matching TRBD2 (6 bases). Looked up from germline, CDR1 is KGHSH and CDR2 is LQKENI. V was shortened by 3 bases and J by 4 bases, with 14 bases between the two germline ends. CDR3 length: 15 amino acids.

CDR3 sequence: CASSIDGGPNTEAFF. CDR3 bases: TGTGCCAGTAGTATAGACGGGGGGCCGAACACTGAAGCTTTCTTT. The rearrangement uses TRBV19 and TRBJ1-1; D is perhaps TRBD1 (6 bases). This CDR3 has 15 residues. Germline CDR1 is LNHDA and CDR2 is SQIVND (reference sequence). Trimming removed 0 bases at V and 1 base at J, with 9 bases between.

The CDR3 region is CASSKMLQEEETQYF. The CDR3, as DNA: TGTGCCAGCAGCAAAATGTTACAGGAAGAAGAGACCCAGTACTTC. V usage is TRBV21-1 and J usage is TRBJ2-5; the table's D gene call, TRBD1, was not cross checked with the DNA. TRBV21-1 is labeled a pseudogene. The CDR3 extends over 15 amino acids.

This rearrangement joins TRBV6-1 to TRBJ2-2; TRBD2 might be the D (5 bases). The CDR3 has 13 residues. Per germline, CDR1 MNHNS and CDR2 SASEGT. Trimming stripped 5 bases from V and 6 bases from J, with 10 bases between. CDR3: CASSPWGAGELFF. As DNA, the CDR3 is TGTGCCAGCAGTCCGTGGGGAGCCGGGGAGCTGTTTTTT.

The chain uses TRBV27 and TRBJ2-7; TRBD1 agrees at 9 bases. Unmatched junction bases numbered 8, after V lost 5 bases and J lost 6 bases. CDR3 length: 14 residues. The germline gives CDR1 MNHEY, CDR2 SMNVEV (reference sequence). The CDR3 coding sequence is TGTGCCAGCAGTATACAGGGGGCGCGAGGCGAGCAGTACTTC. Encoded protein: CASSIQGARGEQYF.

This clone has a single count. CDR3 nucleotide sequence: TGTGCCAGTAGTAACCAGGAGGGAGAAAAACTGTTTTTT. It specifies CASSNQEGEKLFF. The chain uses TRBV19 and TRBJ1-4; unclear D gene. Trimming removed 4 bases at V and 8 bases at J, with 11 bases between. Germline lookup yields CDR1 LNHDA and CDR2 SQIVND (reference sequence). The CDR3 sequence is 13 residues long.

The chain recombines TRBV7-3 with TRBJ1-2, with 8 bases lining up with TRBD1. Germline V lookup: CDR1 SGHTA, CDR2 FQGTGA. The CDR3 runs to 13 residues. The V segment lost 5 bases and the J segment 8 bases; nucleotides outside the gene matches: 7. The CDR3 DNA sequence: TGTGCCAGCAGCCAAGGGACAGGAGAGGGCTACACCTTC. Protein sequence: CASSQGTGEGYTF.

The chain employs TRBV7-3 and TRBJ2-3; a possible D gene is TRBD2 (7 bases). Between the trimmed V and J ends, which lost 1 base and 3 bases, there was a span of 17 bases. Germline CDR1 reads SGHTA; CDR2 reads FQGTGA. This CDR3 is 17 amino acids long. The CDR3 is CASSLMGRARGTDTQYF. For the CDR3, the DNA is TGTGCCAGCAGCTTAATGGGGAGGGCCAGGGGAACAGATACGCAGTATTTT.

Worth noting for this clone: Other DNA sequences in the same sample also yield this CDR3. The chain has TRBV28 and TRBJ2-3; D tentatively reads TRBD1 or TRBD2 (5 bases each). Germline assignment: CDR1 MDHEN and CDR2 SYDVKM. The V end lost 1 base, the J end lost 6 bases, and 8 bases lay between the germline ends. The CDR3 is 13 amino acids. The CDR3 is CASSLLRGDTQYF. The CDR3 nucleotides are TGTGCCAGCAGTTTATTACGGGGCGATACGCAGTATTTT.

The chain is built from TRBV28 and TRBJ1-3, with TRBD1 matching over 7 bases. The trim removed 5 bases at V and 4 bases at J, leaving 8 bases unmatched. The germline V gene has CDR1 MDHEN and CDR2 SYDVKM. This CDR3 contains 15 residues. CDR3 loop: CASSESQGWGNTIYF. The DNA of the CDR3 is TGTGCCAGCAGTGAGTCACAGGGGTGGGGAAACACCATATATTTT.

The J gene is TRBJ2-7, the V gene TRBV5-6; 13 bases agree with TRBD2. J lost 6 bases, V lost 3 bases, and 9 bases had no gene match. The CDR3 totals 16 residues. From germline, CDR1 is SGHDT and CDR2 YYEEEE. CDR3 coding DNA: TGTGCCAGCAGCTCTATCGGACTAGCGGGGGCCGGCGAGCAGTACTTC. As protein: CASSSIGLAGAGEQYF.

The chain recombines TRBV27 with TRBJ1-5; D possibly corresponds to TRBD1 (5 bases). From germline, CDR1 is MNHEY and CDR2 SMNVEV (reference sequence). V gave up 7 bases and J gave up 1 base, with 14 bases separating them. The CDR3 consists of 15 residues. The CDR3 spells CASMTGAVSNQPQHF. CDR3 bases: TGTGCCAGCATGACCGGGGCAGTCAGCAATCAGCCCCAGCATTTT.

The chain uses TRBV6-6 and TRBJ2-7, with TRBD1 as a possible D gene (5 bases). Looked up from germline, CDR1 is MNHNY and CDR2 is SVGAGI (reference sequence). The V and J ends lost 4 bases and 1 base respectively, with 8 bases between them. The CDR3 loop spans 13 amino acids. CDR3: CASSLTGSYEQYF. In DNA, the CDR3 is TGTGCCAGCAGTTTAACAGGTTCCTACGAGCAGTACTTC.

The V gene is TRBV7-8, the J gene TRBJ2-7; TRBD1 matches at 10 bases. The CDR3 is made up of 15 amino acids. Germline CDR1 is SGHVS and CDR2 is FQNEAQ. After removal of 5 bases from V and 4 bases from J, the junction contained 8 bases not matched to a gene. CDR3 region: CASSLPGQGLYEQYF. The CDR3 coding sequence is TGTGCCAGCAGCCTACCGGGACAGGGGCTATACGAGCAGTACTTC.

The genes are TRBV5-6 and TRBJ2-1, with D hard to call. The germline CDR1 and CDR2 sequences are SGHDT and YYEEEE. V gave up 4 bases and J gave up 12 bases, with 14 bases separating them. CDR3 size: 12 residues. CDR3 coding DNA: TGTGCCAGCAGCCCCTGGGTCGTTTGGCAGTTCTTC. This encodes CASSPWVVWQFF.

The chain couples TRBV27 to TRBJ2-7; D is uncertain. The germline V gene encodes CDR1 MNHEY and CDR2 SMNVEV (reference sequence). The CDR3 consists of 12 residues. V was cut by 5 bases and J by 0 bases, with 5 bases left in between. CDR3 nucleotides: TGTGCCAGCAGTCCCAGCTCCTACGAGCAGTACTTC. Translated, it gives CASSPSSYEQYF.

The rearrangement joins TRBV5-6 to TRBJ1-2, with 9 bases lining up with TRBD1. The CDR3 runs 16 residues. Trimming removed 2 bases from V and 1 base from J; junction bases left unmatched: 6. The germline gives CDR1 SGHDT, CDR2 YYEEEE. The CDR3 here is CASSFLTGGDNYGYTF. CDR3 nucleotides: TGTGCCAGCAGCTTCTTAACAGGGGGCGATAACTATGGCTACACCTTC. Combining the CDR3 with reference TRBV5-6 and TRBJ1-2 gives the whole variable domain DAGVTQSPTHLIKTRGQQVTLRCSPKSGHDTVSWYQQALGQGPQFIFQYYEEEERQRGNFPDRFSGHQFPNYSSELNVNALLLGDSALYLCASSFLTGGDNYGYTFGSGTRLTVV.

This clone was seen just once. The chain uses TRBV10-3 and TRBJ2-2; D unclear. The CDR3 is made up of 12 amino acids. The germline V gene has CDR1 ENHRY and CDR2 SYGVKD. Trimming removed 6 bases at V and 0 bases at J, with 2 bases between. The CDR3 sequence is CAISANTGELFF. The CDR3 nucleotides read TGTGCCATCAGCGCGAACACCGGGGAGCTGTTTTTT.

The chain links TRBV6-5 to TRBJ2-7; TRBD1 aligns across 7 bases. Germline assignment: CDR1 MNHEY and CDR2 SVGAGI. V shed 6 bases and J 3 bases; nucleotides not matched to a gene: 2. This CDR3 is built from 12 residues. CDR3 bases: TGTGCCAGCAGGGACAGGATCTACGAGCAGTACTTC. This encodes CASRDRIYEQYF.

CDR3 in DNA: TGTGCCAGTAAGACAGGCAATCAGCCCCAGCATTTT. Translation gives CASKTGNQPQHF. The chain couples TRBV19 to TRBJ1-5; the D gene is possibly TRBD1 (5 bases). Germline CDR1 LNHDA, CDR2 SQIVND (reference sequence). The CDR3 covers 12 residues. Trimming cost V 7 bases and J 2 bases, with 6 bases left between them.